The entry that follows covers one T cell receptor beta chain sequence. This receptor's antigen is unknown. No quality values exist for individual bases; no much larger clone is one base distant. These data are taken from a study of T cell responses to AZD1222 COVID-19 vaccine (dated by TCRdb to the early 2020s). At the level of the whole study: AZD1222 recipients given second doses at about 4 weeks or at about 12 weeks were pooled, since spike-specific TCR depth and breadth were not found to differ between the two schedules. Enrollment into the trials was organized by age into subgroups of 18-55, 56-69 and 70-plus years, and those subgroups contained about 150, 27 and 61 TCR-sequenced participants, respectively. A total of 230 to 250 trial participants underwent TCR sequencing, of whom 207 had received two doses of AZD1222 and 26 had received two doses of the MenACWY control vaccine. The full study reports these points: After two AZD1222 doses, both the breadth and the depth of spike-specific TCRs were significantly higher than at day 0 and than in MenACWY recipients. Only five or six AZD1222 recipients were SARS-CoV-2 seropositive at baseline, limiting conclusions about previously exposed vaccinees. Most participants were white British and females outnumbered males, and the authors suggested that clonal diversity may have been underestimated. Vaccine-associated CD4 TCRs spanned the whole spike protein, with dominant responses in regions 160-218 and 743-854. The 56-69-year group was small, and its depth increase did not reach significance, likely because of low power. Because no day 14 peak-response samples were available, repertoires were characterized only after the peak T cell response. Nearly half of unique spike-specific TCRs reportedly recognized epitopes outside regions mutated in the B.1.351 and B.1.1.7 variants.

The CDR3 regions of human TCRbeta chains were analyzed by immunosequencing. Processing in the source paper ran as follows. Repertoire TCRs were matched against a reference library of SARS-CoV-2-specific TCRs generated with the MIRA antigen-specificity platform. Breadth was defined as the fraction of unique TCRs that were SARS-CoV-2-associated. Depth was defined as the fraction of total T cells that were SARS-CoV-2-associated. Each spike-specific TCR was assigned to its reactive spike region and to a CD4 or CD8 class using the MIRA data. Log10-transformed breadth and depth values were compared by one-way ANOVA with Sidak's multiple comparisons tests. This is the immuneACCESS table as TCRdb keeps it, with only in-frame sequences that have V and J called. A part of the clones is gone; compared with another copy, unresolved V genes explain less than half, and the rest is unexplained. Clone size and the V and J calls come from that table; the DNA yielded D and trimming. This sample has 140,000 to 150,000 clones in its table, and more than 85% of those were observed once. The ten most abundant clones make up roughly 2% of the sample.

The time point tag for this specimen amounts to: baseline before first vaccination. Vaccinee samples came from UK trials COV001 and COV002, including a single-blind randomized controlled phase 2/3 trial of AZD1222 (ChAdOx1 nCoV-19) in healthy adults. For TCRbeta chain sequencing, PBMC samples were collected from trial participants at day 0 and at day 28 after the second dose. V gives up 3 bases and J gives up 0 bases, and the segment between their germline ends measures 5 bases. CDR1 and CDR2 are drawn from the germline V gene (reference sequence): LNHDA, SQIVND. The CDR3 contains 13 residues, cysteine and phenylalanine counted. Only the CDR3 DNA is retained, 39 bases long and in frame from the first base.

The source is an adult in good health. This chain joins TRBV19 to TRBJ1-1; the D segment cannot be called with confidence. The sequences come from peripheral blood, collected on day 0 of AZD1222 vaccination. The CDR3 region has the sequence CASSMILNTEAFF. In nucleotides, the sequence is TGTGCCAGTAGTATGATCTTGAACACTGAAGCTTTCTTT.